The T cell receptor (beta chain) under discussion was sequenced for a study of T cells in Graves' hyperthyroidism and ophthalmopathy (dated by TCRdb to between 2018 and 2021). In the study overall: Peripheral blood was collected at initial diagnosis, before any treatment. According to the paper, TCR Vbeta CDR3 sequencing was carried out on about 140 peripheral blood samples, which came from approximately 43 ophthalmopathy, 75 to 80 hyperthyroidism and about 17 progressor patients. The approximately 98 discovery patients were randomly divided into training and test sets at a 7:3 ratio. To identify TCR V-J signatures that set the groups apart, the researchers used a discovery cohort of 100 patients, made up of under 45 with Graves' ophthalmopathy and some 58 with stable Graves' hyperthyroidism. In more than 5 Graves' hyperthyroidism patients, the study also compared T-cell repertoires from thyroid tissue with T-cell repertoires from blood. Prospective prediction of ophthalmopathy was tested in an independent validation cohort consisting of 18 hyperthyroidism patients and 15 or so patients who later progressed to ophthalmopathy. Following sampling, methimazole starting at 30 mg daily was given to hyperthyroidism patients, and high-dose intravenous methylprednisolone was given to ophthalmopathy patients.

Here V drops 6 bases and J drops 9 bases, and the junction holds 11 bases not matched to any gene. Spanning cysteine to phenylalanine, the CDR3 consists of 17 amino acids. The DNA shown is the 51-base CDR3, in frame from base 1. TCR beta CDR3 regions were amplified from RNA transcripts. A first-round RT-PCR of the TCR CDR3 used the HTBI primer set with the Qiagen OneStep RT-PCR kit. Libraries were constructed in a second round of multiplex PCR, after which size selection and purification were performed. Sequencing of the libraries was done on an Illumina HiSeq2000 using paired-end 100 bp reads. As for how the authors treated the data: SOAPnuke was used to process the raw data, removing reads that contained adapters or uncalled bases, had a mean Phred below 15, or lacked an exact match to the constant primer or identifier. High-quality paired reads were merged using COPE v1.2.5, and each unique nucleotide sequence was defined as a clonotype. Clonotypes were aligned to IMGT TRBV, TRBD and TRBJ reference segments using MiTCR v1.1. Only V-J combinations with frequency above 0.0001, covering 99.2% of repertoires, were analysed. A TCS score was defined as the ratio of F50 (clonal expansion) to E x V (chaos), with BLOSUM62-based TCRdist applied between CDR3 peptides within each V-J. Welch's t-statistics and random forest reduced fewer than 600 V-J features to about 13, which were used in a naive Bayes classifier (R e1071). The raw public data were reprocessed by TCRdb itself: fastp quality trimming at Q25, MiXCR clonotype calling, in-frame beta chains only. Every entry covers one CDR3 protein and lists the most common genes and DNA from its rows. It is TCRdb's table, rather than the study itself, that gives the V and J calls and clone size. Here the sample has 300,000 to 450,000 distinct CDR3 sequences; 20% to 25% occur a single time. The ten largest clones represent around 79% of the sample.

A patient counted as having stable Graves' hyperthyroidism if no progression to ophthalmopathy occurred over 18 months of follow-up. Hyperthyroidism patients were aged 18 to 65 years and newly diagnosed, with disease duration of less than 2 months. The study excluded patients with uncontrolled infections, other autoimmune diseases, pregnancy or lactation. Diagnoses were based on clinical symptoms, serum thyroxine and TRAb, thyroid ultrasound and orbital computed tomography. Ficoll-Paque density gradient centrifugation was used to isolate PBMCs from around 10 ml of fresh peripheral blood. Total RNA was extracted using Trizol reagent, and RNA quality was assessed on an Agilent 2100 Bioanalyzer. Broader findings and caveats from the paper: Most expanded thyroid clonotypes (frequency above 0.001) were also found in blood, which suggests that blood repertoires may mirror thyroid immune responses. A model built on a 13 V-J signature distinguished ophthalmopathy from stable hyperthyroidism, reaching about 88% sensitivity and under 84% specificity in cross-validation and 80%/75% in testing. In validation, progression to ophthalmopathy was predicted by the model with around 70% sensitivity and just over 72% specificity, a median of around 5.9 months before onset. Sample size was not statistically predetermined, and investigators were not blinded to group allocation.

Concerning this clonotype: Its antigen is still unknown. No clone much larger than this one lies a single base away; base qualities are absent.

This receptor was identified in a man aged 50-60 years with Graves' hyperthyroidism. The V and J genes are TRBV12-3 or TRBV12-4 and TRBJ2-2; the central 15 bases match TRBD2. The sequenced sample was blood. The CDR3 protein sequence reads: CASSPGLAGGPDRELFF. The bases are TGTGCCAGCAGCCCAGGACTAGCGGGAGGGCCGGACAGGGAGCTGTTTTTT.